The 16 T cell receptor beta chains listed next were all sequenced from one sample in a study of CD8 T cells in ankylosing spondylitis. Study-wide findings and caveats: Typical of ankylosing spondylitis blood, it appeared, was a TCR beta motif of under 10 highly homologous variants.

Which antigens these TCRs recognize remains unknown. Via MiXCR, TCRdb re-called the 5' RACE reads, giving one row per CDR3 protein. There are about 540,000 distinct CDR3 sequences in the sample; about 12% occur only once, and around 6.8% lies in the top ten. The sequenced material came from blood, either unsorted or a sorted T cell fraction (not recorded which). The receptor set was obtained from a male donor with ankylosing spondylitis.

This clonotype showed up just once. This rearrangement joins TRBV7-2 to TRBJ2-5; possible D gene TRBD2, 6 bases. From germline, CDR1 is SGHTA and CDR2 FQGNSA. Trimming stripped 3 bases from V and 0 bases from J, with 11 bases between. This CDR3 has 15 amino acids. The CDR3 region has the DNA TGTGCCAGCAGCTTGATAGCGGTGTACCAAGAGACCCAGTACTTC. Protein product: CASSLIAVYQETQYF.

This chain links TRBV6-5 with TRBJ2-1; D is perhaps TRBD1 (6 bases). The CDR3 is 11 residues long. V lost 7 bases, J lost 6 bases, and 7 bases lay in between. Per germline, CDR1 MNHEY and CDR2 SVGAGI. CDR3 bases: TGTGCCAGCAAAGGGGGCAATGAGCAGTTCTTC. Translated: CASKGGNEQFF.

The genes are TRBV25-1 and TRBJ1-1; D call uncertain. The germline V and J ends were trimmed by 3 bases and 0 bases, with 2 bases remaining between them. CDR1 is MGHDK, CDR2 SYGVNS, per germline. The CDR3 length is 12 residues. The CDR3 DNA sequence: TGTGCCAGCAGTGACCTGAACACTGAAGCTTTCTTT. This translates into CASSDLNTEAFF.

This chain connects TRBV4-2 to TRBJ2-3; a weak D match, TRBD2 (6 bases). The CDR3 runs 17 residues. Per germline, CDR1 LGHNA and CDR2 YNFKEQ. The V end was cut by 3 bases, the J end by 4 bases, with 20 bases between. CDR3 coding DNA: TGTGCCAGCAGCCATGTAGATTCCGGGGGATTCGCAGATACGCAGTATTTT. Its translation is CASSHVDSGGFADTQYF.

This clonotype was seen more than once but under ten times. This clone may be a read error of a much larger clone one base away. This sequence joins TRBV7-2 and TRBJ1-1; the D gene is possibly TRBD1 (6 bases). Germline CDR1 is SGHTA and CDR2 is FQGNSA. There are 14 residues in the CDR3. V was cut by 2 bases and J by 0 bases, with 7 bases left in between. CDR3 protein: CASSLRTVNTEAFF. The CDR3 DNA follows: TGTGCCAGCAGCTTAAGGACAGTGAACACTGAAGCTTTCTTT.

Here the CDR3 DNA reads TGCGCCAGCAGCTTGGGTCCCCAGGGTAACACCGGGGAGCTGTTTTTT. Translated: CASSLGPQGNTGELFF. The V gene is TRBV5-1, the J gene TRBJ2-2; weak D call: TRBD1 (5 bases). The CDR3 spans 16 residues. Germline loops: CDR1 SGHRS, CDR2 YFSETQ. The V end was cut by 0 bases, the J end by 2 bases, with 11 bases between.

The rearrangement uses TRBV5-6 and TRBJ2-7, with 15 bases lining up with TRBD2. The CDR3 sequence is 17 residues long. The V and J ends lost 2 bases and 4 bases, in that order; junction bases with no gene match: 7. Germline CDR1 is SGHDT and CDR2 is YYEEEE. The CDR3 DNA sequence: TGTGCCAGCAGCTTCTGGCTGGGACTAGCGGGAGGATACGAGCAGTACGTC. Encoded protein: CASSFWLGLAGGYEQYV.

This clonotype was seen just once. The J gene is TRBJ2-5, the V gene TRBV2, with 11 bases fitting TRBD2. V was pared by 0 bases and J by 4 bases, with 4 bases of the junction left unmatched. The V gene's germline CDR1 is SNHLY and CDR2 FYNNEI. The CDR3 has 16 residues. CDR3 protein: CASSEAVGLAGETQYF. Here the CDR3 DNA reads TGTGCCAGCAGTGAAGCAGTTGGACTAGCGGGAGAGACCCAGTACTTC.

This clonotype was seen a handful of times. This chain links TRBV10-3 with TRBJ2-7; D not resolved. CDR1 and CDR2 (germline): ENHRY, SYGVKD. The CDR3 sequence is 14 residues long. The V gene lost 10 bases and the J gene lost 0 bases, with 16 bases spanning the gap. CDR3 sequence: CATLRTSDSYEQYF. CDR3 DNA sequence: TGTGCCACCCTACGCACTTCGGACTCCTACGAGCAGTACTTC.

This clonotype was observed a handful of times. The V gene is TRBV9, the J gene TRBJ2-4, with 10 bases aligning to TRBD2. Losses at the gene ends were 0 bases for V and 9 bases for J; bases not matched to a gene: 9. The CDR3 consists of 16 residues. CDR1 and CDR2 (germline): SGDLS, YYNGEE. CDR3 protein: CASSVVASGSFGIQYF. The CDR3 DNA reads as TGTGCCAGCAGCGTAGTAGCTAGCGGGAGTTTTGGCATTCAGTACTTC.

The rearrangement links TRBV20-1 to TRBJ1-4; D is possibly TRBD1 (5 bases). Trimming pared 3 bases from V and 5 bases from J, leaving 16 bases between. The CDR3 consists of 15 residues. Germline V gene data show CDR1 as DFQATT and CDR2 as SNEGSKA (reference sequence). CDR3 in amino acids: CSARPSGRNNEKLFF. The DNA of the CDR3 is TGCAGTGCTAGGCCCTCAGGGAGAAACAATGAAAAACTGTTTTTT.

This clonotype was observed at least ten times. The genes are TRBV7-2 and TRBJ1-2; D is uncertain. V lost 2 bases, J lost 3 bases, and 7 bases lay in between. Germline V gene sequence: CDR1 SGHTA, CDR2 FQGNSA. The length of the CDR3 is 13 residues. The CDR3 region has the DNA TGTGCCAGCAGCTTAAGCAGAGACTATGGCTACACCTTC. Protein: CASSLSRDYGYTF.

The J gene is TRBJ1-2, the V gene TRBV12-3 or TRBV12-4, with TRBD1 identical over 7 bases. CDR3 length: 12 residues. Trimming removed 8 bases from V and 2 bases from J; junction bases left unmatched: 2. In nucleotides, the CDR3 is TGTGCCAGCGGGGACAGCAACTATGGCTACACCTTC. It is translated as CASGDSNYGYTF.

This clonotype was observed at least ten times. The chain's CDR3 is CASSFGASTKNIQYF. The DNA of the CDR3 is TGTGCCAGCAGTTTCGGAGCTTCGACCAAAAACATTCAGTACTTC. The chain uses TRBV12-3 or TRBV12-4 and TRBJ2-4; no clear D. The CDR3 sequence is 15 residues long. V gave up 3 bases and J gave up 2 bases, with 11 bases separating them.

This rearrangement joins TRBV24-1 to TRBJ2-3; no reliable D call. Germline lookup yields CDR1 KGHDR and CDR2 SFDVKD. The CDR3 sequence is 16 residues long. The germline V and J ends were trimmed by 4 bases and 0 bases, with 13 bases remaining between them. Here the CDR3 DNA reads TGTGCCACCAGTGACCCCTTCGGGCGTAGCACAGATACGCAGTATTTT. It codes for CATSDPFGRSTDTQYF.

This clonotype was counted a few times. The chain employs TRBV20-1 and TRBJ2-5; possibly TRBD1 for D (6 bases). The CDR3 extends over 14 amino acids. CDR1 is DFQATT, CDR2 SNEGSKA, per germline (reference sequence). Trimming removed 2 bases from V and 1 base from J, with 11 bases in between. Here the CDR3 DNA reads TGCAGTGCTAGAATCGGGACACTCCAAGAGACCCAGTACTTC. Its protein product is CSARIGTLQETQYF.